Described below is a single TCR beta chain sequence and its context. No cognate antigen has been identified for it. No per-base quality is available; no much larger clone lies one base away. Collaborating institutions collected whole blood in K2EDTA tubes following their own protocols. For TCRbeta analysis, collaborators shipped samples in one of three forms: frozen whole blood, isolated PBMCs, or DNA extracted from either of those sample types. V ends up 6 bases short and J 3 bases short, with an unmatched junction base count of 3. Counted from cysteine to phenylalanine, this CDR3 has 13 amino acids. Only the CDR3 part of the read is kept: 39 bases, read in frame from the first base. CDR1 and CDR2 are drawn from the germline V gene: MNHEY, SVGAGI. TCRbeta CDR3 regions were amplified from genomic DNA by means of the immunoSEQ Assay, a bias-controlled multiplex PCR. The authors' pipeline ran thus. The number of nucleated cells in each sample was estimated by amplification of reference gene primers within the assay. To quantify the absolute abundance of each unique TCRbeta CDR3 rearrangement, sequence reads were collapsed and filtered. Productive Simpson clonality was computed per sample as the square root of Simpson's diversity index over productive rearrangements. The table was pulled from immuneACCESS by TCRdb, which kept in-frame rearrangements only. Such tables lose some clones; where checked, under half of the loss comes from unresolved V genes, and the rest has no known cause. D and trimming come from the DNA, and the V and J calls and clone size come from that table. The sample includes some 150,000 clones, with approximately 80% observed a single time. Roughly 13% of the sample belongs to the ten largest clones.

The data belong to a study of blood T cell repertoires in COVID-19 (TCRdb year 2020). Looking at the study overall: Collaborator samples came from the United States, Italy and Spain and covered acute and convalescent phases of COVID-19. Subjects who had been exposed to COVID-19, were actively infected with it, or had recovered from it provided the deeply sampled blood TCRbeta repertoires that made up the dataset. The prospective study material was composed of cDNA or gDNA derived from T cells, B-cell-depleted T cells, or PBMCs. Samples came from the ongoing ImmuneRACE study (first 160 participants) plus 1,254 subjects from 6 global collaborators. Where available, HLA class I and class II types were taken from metadata supplied by the sample provider and were not determined by assay-based typing. A de-identified subject ID, COVID-19 status, age in years and sex were almost always included in the sample metadata. A freely available public database, intended as a resource for researchers studying the immune response to SARS-CoV-2, is where the repertoires were released.

General study outcomes and caveats: Clinical and demographic metadata were provided uncurated, with the amount varying by source and participant.

The receptor was derived from a man in his 60s with active or convalescent COVID-19. The sequencing input was peripheral blood. The V and J segments used are TRBV6-5 and TRBJ1-1; a stretch of 8 junction bases matches TRBD1. For the CDR3, the sequence is CASRGQVDTEAFF. The bases are TGTGCCAGCAGGGGACAGGTCGACACTGAAGCTTTCTTT.